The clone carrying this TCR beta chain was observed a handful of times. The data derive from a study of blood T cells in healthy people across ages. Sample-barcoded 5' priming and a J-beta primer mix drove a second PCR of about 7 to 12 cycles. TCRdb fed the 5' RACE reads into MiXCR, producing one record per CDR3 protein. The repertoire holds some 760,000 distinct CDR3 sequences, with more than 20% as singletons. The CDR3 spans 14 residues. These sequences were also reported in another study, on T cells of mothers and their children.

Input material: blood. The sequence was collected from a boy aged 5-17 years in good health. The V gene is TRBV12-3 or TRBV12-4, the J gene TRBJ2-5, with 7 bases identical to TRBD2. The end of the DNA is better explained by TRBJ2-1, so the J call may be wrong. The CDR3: CATLVSGPYNEQFF. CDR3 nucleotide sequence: TGTGCCACCCTCGTTAGCGGGCCTTACAATGAGCAGTTCTTC.